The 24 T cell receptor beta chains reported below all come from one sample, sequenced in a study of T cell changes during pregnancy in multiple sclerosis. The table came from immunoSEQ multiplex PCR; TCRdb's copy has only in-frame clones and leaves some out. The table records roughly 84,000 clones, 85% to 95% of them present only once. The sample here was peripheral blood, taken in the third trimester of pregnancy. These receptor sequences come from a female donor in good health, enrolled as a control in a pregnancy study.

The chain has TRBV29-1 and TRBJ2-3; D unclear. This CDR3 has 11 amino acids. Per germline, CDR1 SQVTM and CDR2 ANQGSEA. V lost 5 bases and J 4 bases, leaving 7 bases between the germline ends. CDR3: CSVPRADTQYF. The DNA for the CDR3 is TGCAGCGTTCCAAGAGCAGATACGCAGTATTTT.

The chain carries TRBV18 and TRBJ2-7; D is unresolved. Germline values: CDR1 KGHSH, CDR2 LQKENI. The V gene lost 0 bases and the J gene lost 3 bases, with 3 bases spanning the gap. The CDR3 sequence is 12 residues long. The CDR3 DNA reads TGTGCCAGCTCACCACCCGTCTACGAGCAGTACTTC. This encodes CASSPPVYEQYF.

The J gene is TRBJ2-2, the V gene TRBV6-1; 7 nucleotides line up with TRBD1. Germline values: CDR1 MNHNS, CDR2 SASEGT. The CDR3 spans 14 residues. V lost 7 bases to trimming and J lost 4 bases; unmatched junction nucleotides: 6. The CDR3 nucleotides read TGTGCCAGCATTAGGGACAGAGTCACCGGGGAGCTGTTTTTT. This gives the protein CASIRDRVTGELFF.

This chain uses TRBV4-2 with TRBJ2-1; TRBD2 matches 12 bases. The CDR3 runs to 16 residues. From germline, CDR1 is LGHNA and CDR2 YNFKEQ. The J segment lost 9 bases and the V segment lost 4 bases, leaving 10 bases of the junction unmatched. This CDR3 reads CASSRTSGAGVGEQFF. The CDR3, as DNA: TGTGCCAGCAGCCGGACTAGCGGGGCCGGGGTGGGTGAGCAGTTCTTC.

The CDR3, as DNA: TGTGCCATCGCCTCTAGCGGGGACACTGAAGCTTTCTTT. Translation gives CAIASSGDTEAFF. This chain links TRBV10-3 with TRBJ1-1; D gene uncertain. This CDR3 has 13 residues. Germline V gene data show CDR1 as ENHRY and CDR2 as SYGVKD. Trimming pared 8 bases from V and 3 bases from J, leaving 13 bases between.

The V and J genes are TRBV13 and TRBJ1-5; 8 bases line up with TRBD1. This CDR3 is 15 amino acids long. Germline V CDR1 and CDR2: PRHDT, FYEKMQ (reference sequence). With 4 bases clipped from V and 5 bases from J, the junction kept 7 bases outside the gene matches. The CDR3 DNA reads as TGTGCCAGCAGCTCCGGACAGGGTAGAGATCAGCCCCAGCATTTT. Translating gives CASSSGQGRDQPQHF.

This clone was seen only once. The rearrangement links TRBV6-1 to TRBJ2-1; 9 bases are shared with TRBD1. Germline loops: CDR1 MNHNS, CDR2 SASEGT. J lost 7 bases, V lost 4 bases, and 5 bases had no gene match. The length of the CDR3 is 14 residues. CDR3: CASSAGTGTNEQFF. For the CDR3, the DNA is TGTGCCAGCAGTGCCGGGACAGGGACGAATGAGCAGTTCTTC.

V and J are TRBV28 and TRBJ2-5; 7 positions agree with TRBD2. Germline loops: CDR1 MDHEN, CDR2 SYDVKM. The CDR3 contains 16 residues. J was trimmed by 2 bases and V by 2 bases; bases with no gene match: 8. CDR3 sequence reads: CASSLLASGVQETQYF. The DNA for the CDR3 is TGTGCCAGCAGTTTACTAGCTAGCGGTGTACAAGAGACCCAGTACTTC.

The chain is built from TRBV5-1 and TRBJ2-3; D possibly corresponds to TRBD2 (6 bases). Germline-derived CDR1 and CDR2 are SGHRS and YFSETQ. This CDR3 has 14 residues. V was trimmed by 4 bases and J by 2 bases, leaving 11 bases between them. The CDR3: CASSGGLPTDTQYF. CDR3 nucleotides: TGCGCCAGCAGCGGGGGACTCCCCACAGATACGCAGTATTTT.

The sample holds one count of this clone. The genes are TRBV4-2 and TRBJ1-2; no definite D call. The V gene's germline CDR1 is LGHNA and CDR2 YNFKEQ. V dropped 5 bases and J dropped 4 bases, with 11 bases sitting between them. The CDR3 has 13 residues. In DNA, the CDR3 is TGTGCCAGCAGCGAGGGCCCGGCCTATGGCTACACCTTC. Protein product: CASSEGPAYGYTF.

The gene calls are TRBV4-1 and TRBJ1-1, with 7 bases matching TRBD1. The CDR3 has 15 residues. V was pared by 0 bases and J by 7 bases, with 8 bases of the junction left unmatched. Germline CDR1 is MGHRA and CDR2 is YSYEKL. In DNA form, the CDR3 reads TGCGCCAGCAGCCAAGAAATTGGACAGGCGTATGAAGCTTTCTTT. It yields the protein CASSQEIGQAYEAFF.

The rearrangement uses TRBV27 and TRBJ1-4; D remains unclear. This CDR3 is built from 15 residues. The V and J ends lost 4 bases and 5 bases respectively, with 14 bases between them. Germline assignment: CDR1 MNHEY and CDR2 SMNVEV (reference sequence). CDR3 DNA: TGTGCCAGCAGTTCAGCACACGGCGGGAATGAAAAACTGTTTTTT. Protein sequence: CASSSAHGGNEKLFF.

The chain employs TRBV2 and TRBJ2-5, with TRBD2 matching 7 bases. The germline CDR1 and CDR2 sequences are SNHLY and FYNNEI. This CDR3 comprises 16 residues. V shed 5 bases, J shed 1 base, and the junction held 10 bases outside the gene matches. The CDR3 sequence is CASSWGGEGIQETQYF. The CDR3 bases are TGTGCCAGCAGTTGGGGTGGGGAGGGGATCCAAGAGACCCAGTACTTC.

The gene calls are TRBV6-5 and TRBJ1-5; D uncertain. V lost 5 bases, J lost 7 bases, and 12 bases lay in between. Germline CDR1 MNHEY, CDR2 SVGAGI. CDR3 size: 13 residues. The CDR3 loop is CASSEVGRQPQHF. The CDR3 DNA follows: TGTGCCAGCAGTGAGGTTGGAAGGCAGCCCCAGCATTTT.

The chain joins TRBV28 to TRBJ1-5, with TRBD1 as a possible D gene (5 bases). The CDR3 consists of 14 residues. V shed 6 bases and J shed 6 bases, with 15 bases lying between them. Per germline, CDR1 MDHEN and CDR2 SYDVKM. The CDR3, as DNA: TGTGCCAGCAGCCTACCCTGGAGGGGTCAGCCCCAGCATTTT. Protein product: CASSLPWRGQPQHF.

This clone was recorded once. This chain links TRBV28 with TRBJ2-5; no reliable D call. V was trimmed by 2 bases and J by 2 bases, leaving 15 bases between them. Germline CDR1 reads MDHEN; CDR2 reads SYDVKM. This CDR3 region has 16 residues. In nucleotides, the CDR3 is TGTGCCAGCAGTTTACCCCCTGTGAGAGTACAAGAGACCCAGTACTTC. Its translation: CASSLPPVRVQETQYF.

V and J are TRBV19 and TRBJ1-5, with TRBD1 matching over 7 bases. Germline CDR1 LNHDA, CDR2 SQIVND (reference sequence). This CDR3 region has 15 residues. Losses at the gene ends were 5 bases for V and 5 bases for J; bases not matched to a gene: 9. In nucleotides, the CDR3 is TGTGCCAGTAGTCCAAACAGGGGCCTTTATCAGCCCCAGCATTTT. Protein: CASSPNRGLYQPQHF.

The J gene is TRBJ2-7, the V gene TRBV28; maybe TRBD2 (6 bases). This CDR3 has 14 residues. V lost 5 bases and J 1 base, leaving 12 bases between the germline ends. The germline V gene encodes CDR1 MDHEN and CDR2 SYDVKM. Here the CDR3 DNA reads TGTGCCAGCAGTAGGACTATCGGGTCCTACGAGCAGTACTTC. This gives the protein CASSRTIGSYEQYF.

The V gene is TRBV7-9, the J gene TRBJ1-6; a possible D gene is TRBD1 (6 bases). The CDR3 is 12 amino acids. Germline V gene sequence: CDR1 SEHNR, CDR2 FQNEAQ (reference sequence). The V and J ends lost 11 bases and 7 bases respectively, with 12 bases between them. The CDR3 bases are TGTGCCGTGGGAAGGGGGAATTCACCCCTCCACTTT. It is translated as CAVGRGNSPLHF. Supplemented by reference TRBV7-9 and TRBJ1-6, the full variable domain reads DTGVSQNPRHKITKRGQNVTFRCDPISEHNRLYWYRQTLGQGPEFLTYFQNEAQLEKSRLLSDRFSAERPKGSFSTLEIQRTEQGDSAMYLCAVGRGNSPLHFGNGTRLTVT.

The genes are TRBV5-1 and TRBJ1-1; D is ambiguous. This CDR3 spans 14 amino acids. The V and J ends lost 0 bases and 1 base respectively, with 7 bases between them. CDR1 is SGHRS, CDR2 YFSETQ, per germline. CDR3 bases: TGCGCCAGCAGCTTGGGTCCCGGGAACACTGAAGCTTTCTTT. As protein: CASSLGPGNTEAFF. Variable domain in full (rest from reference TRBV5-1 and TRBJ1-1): KAGVTQTPRYLIKTRGQQVTLSCSPISGHRSVSWYQQTPGQGLQFLFEYFSETQRNKGNFPGRFSGRQFSNSRSEMNVSTLELGDSALYLCASSLGPGNTEAFFGQGTRLTVV.

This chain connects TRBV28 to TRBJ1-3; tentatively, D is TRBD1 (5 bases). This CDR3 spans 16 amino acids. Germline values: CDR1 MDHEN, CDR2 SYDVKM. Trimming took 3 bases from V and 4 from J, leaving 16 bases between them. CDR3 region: CASSFLGTAPGNTIYF. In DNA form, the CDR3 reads TGTGCCAGCAGTTTCCTTGGGACTGCGCCAGGAAACACCATATATTTT. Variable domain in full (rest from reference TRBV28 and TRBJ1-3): DVKVTQSSRYLVKRTGEKVFLECVQDMDHENMFWYRQDPGLGLRLIYFSYDVKMKEKGDIPEGYSVSREKKERFSLILESASTNQTSMYLCASSFLGTAPGNTIYFGEGSWLTVV.

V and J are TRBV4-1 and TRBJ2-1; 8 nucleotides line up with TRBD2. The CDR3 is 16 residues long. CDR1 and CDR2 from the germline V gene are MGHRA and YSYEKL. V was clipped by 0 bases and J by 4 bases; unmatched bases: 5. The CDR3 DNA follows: TGCGCCAGCAGCCAAGATTCGCGGGAGGTTTACAATGAGCAGTTCTTC. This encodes CASSQDSREVYNEQFF.

The CDR3 coding sequence is TGTGCCAGCAGCTCAGGTTGGAATCAGCCCCAGCATTTT. Its translation: CASSSGWNQPQHF. The chain has TRBV7-2 and TRBJ1-5; D not resolved. Trimming stripped 4 bases from V and 4 bases from J, with 8 bases between. Germline V lookup: CDR1 SGHTA, CDR2 FQGNSA. This CDR3 is built from 13 residues.

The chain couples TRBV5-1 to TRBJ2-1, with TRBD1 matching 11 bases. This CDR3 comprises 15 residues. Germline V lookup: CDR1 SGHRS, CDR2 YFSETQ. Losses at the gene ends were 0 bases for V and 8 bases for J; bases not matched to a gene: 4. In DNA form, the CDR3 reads TGCGCCAGCAGCTTGGGAGGGACAGGGGGTGATGAGCAGTTCTTC. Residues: CASSLGGTGGDEQFF.